Presented here are 32 T cell receptor beta chains from one specimen sequenced in a study of blood T cell repertoires in COVID-19. The method was immunoSEQ multiplex PCR; TCRdb's version includes in-frame clones alone and lacks a portion of them. The repertoire holds under 200,000 clones, with 65% to 85% as singletons. Sequenced input: peripheral blood. The origin of the receptors is a woman aged 80 or over with active or convalescent COVID-19.

DNA for the CDR3: TGTGCCAGTAGTATTGGGGCAGGGGAAGGAAACACCATATATTTT. Translation: CASSIGAGEGNTIYF. The V call is TRBV19, the J call TRBJ1-3, with a possible D match to TRBD1 (6 bases). V shed 3 bases and J shed 4 bases, with 13 bases lying between them. Germline V gives CDR1 LNHDA, CDR2 SQIVND (reference sequence). The CDR3 has 15 residues.

The rearrangement links TRBV9 to TRBJ2-3, with a possible D match to TRBD2 (5 bases). Per germline, CDR1 SGDLS and CDR2 YYNGEE. The ends were cut back, 2 bases at V and 4 bases at J, with 14 bases in the middle. This CDR3 spans 15 amino acids. This CDR3 is CASSVIGSVPDTQYF. As DNA, the CDR3 is TGTGCCAGCAGCGTGATAGGTAGCGTCCCAGATACGCAGTATTTT. The full variable domain, with the rest looked up from reference TRBV9 and TRBJ2-3, is DSGVTQTPKHLITATGQRVTLRCSPRSGDLSVYWYQQSLDQGLQFLIQYYNGEERAKGNILERFSAQQFPDLHSELNLSSLELGDSALYFCASSVIGSVPDTQYFGPGTRLTVL.

The gene calls are TRBV29-1 and TRBJ2-3; perhaps TRBD2 as D (7 bases). From germline, CDR1 is SQVTM and CDR2 ANQGSEA. The CDR3 spans 15 residues. V was cut by 4 bases and J by 0 bases, with 14 bases left in between. CDR3 residues: CSVVGGGLSTDTQYF. The CDR3 DNA follows: TGCAGCGTTGTTGGGGGGGGCCTTAGCACAGATACGCAGTATTTT.

For the CDR3, the DNA is TGTGCCAGCAGCGTAGGGCCTACAGTAGAAGCTTTCTTT. It yields the protein CASSVGPTVEAFF. The rearrangement links TRBV9 to TRBJ1-1, with unresolved D. Germline lookup yields CDR1 SGDLS and CDR2 YYNGEE. There are 13 residues in the CDR3. V lost 0 bases, J lost 8 bases, and 11 bases lay in between.

V and J are TRBV6-2 or TRBV6-3 and TRBJ2-7, with D maybe TRBD1 (5 bases). V lost 5 bases and J lost 3, with 14 bases in between. This CDR3 is 14 amino acids long. Germline CDR1 is MNHEY and CDR2 is SVGEGT. CDR3 DNA sequence: TGTGCCAGCAGTAGAACGACAGATAGCTACGAGCAGTACTTC. Translated, it gives CASSRTTDSYEQYF.

J is TRBJ1-5 and V is TRBV18; possibly TRBD1 for D (5 bases). V was trimmed by 2 bases and J by 5 bases, leaving 7 bases between them. The CDR3 has 13 residues. Germline loops: CDR1 KGHSH, CDR2 LQKENI. The CDR3 nucleotides read TGTGCCAGCTCACCAGGGGCTGATCAGCCCCAGCATTTT. Its protein product is CASSPGADQPQHF.

The chain recombines TRBV7-2 with TRBJ1-4; unclear D gene. Germline values: CDR1 SGHTA, CDR2 FQGNSA. There are 15 residues in the CDR3. V shed 4 bases and J shed 1 base, with 10 bases lying between them. The CDR3 is CASSSRGVTNEKLFF. As DNA, the CDR3 is TGTGCCAGCAGCTCACGGGGAGTAACTAATGAAAAACTGTTTTTT.

This CDR3 is CASSLYKGADTQYF. The CDR3 DNA is TGTGCCAGCAGCTTATATAAGGGGGCAGATACGCAGTATTTT. This chain links TRBV7-2 with TRBJ2-3; a possible D gene is TRBD1 (6 bases). The CDR3 covers 14 residues. Germline CDR1 SGHTA, CDR2 FQGNSA. V lost 2 bases and J 4 bases, leaving 10 bases between the germline ends.

This sequence joins TRBV5-4 and TRBJ2-5; TRBD1 agrees at 7 bases. CDR1 is SGHNT and CDR2 is YYREEE in the germline V gene (reference sequence). V trimming: 4 bases; J trimming: 2 bases; junction bases outside the gene matches: 5. CDR3 size: 14 residues. CDR3 DNA sequence: TGTGCCAGCAGCCCCTGGGACAGACAAGAGACCCAGTACTTC. Its translation is CASSPWDRQETQYF.

V gene TRBV4-3 combines with J gene TRBJ1-5; weak D call: TRBD1 (6 bases). The CDR3 consists of 15 residues. Germline-derived CDR1 and CDR2 are LGHNA and YSLEER. The V end lost 3 bases, the J end lost 3 bases, and 12 bases lay between the germline ends. This CDR3 reads CASSQESGDNQPQHF. CDR3 DNA sequence: TGCGCCAGCAGCCAGGAGTCAGGGGACAATCAGCCCCAGCATTTT.

V usage is TRBV3-1 (or the pseudogene TRBV3-2) and J usage is TRBJ2-4, with TRBD1 as a possible D gene (6 bases). This CDR3 contains 13 residues. V was trimmed by 1 base and J by 8 bases, leaving 9 bases between them. Germline V gene data show CDR1 as LGHDT and CDR2 as YNNKEL (reference sequence). The CDR3 bases are TGTGCCAGCAGCCAAGGGGGGCGGGACATTCAGTACTTC. As protein: CASSQGGRDIQYF.

This clone was detected once. At the DNA level, this CDR3 is encoded by other sequences in the same sample as well. The CDR3 nucleotides are TGTGCCAGCAGTTCCGGGACAACGAACACTGAAGCTTTCTTT. This translates into CASSSGTTNTEAFF. The rearrangement links TRBV6-5 to TRBJ1-1; tentative D call: TRBD1 (6 bases). V was cut by 4 bases and J by 1 base, with 10 bases left in between. The germline V gene encodes CDR1 MNHEY and CDR2 SVGAGI. The CDR3 runs to 14 residues.

The J gene is TRBJ2-7, the V gene TRBV6-5, with TRBD1 identical over 8 bases. Trimming took 6 bases from V and 3 from J; bases not matched to a gene: 10. The CDR3 consists of 15 residues. CDR1 and CDR2 from the germline V gene are MNHEY and SVGAGI. DNA for the CDR3: TGTGCCAGCAGCCGGGGACAGGCGGTTATCTACGAGCAGTACTTC. Encoded protein: CASSRGQAVIYEQYF.

The chain links TRBV7-8 to TRBJ2-7, with a weak D call TRBD1 (5 bases). V lost 2 bases, J lost 0 bases, and 11 bases lay in between. CDR1 is SGHVS, CDR2 FQNEAQ, per germline. CDR3 length equals 15 residues. CDR3 DNA sequence: TGTGCCAGCAGCTTATATAGGGGTAGCTCCTACGAGCAGTACTTC. Translation: CASSLYRGSSYEQYF.

The chain links TRBV19 to TRBJ2-2; 10 nucleotides align to TRBD2. CDR1 LNHDA and CDR2 SQIVND come from the germline V gene (reference sequence). CDR3 length: 19 amino acids. Trimming removed 2 bases from V and 0 bases from J; junction bases left unmatched: 9. CDR3 sequence (DNA): TGTGCCAGTAGTATAATCCCTAGCGGGGGCCTTACGAACACCGGGGAGCTGTTTTTT. Translated: CASSIIPSGGLTNTGELFF.

The V call is TRBV19, the J call TRBJ1-2, with TRBD1 as a possible D gene (5 bases). V shed 3 bases and J shed 7 bases, with 21 bases lying between them. The CDR3 loop spans 16 amino acids. Germline CDR1 and CDR2: LNHDA and SQIVND (reference sequence). CDR3 residues: CASSIPSSSGRGGYTF. In DNA form, the CDR3 reads TGTGCCAGTAGTATCCCCTCCTCTTCAGGGCGGGGTGGCTACACCTTC.

This chain links TRBV19 with TRBJ1-6; a weak D match, TRBD1 (5 bases). Germline CDR1 is LNHDA and CDR2 is SQIVND (reference sequence). The CDR3 totals 15 residues. V was shortened by 9 bases and J by 7 bases, with 19 bases between the two germline ends. DNA of the CDR3: TGTGCCAGCTCCGGGACTCCGGCGGGGAATTCACCCCTCCACTTT. Amino acid sequence: CASSGTPAGNSPLHF. The full variable domain, completed using reference TRBV19 and TRBJ1-6, is DGGITQSPKYLFRKEGQNVTLSCEQNLNHDAMYWYRQDPGQGLRLIYYSQIVNDFQKGDIAEGYSVSREKKESFPLTVTSAQKNPTAFYLCASSGTPAGNSPLHFGNGTRLTVT.

To note about this clone: The same CDR3 arises from other DNA sequences in this sample as well. The V gene is TRBV6-5, the J gene TRBJ2-7, with 7 bases lining up with TRBD1. Germline CDR1 and CDR2: MNHEY and SVGAGI. The CDR3 is made up of 13 amino acids. The J segment lost 6 bases and the V segment lost 2 bases, leaving 4 bases of the junction unmatched. The CDR3 bases are TGTGCCAGCAGTTACCCGGGACAGCCCGAGCAGTACTTC. This gives the protein CASSYPGQPEQYF.

V gene TRBV6-5 combines with J gene TRBJ2-1, with 8 bases aligning to TRBD1. V dropped 2 bases and J dropped 2; count of bases not matched to a gene: 2. CDR1 and CDR2 (germline): MNHEY, SVGAGI. The CDR3 is 15 residues long. The CDR3 DNA follows: TGTGCCAGCAGTTACGGGGGACAGGCCTACAATGAGCAGTTCTTC. Translating it yields CASSYGGQAYNEQFF.

The rearrangement uses TRBV6-5 and TRBJ2-7; TRBD2 aligns across 10 bases. Trimming removed 6 bases from V and 3 bases from J; junction bases left unmatched: 8. CDR1 is MNHEY, CDR2 SVGAGI, per germline. This CDR3 is built from 15 residues. CDR3 sequence reads: CASRHPSGGIYEQYF. The CDR3 coding sequence is TGTGCCAGCAGACACCCTAGCGGGGGAATCTACGAGCAGTACTTC.

This chain uses TRBV14 with TRBJ1-2; 8 positions agree with TRBD1. The length of the CDR3 is 16 residues. The germline V gene has CDR1 SGHDN and CDR2 FVKESK. J lost 5 bases, V lost 5 bases, and 13 bases had no gene match. The CDR3 protein is CASSRRQGIGGYGYTF. CDR3 bases: TGTGCCAGCAGCAGACGACAGGGGATTGGGGGGTATGGCTACACCTTC.

Here the CDR3 DNA reads TGCGCCAGCAGCCAAGAGAGGGGAGGATCACCCCTCCACTTT. It codes for CASSQERGGSPLHF. The gene calls are TRBV4-1 and TRBJ1-6; maybe TRBD1 (5 bases). CDR3 length: 14 amino acids. Deletions cut 0 bases from V and 10 bases from J, with 10 bases between. Germline V gene sequence: CDR1 MGHRA, CDR2 YSYEKL.

This chain joins TRBV12-3 or TRBV12-4 and TRBJ1-2; D is ambiguous. Trimming took 5 bases from V and 1 from J, leaving 8 bases between them. The CDR3 has 13 amino acids. This CDR3 is CASSTYGNYGYTF. CDR3 coding DNA: TGTGCCAGCAGTACTTATGGTAACTATGGCTACACCTTC.

This clone was found a few times. The genes are TRBV5-4 and TRBJ2-1; 8 nucleotides line up with TRBD2. Germline CDR1 is SGHNT and CDR2 is YYREEE (reference sequence). The CDR3 length is 17 residues. V dropped 4 bases and J dropped 9; count of bases not matched to a gene: 18. CDR3 loop: CASSPDGGGTRSGEQFF. The CDR3 DNA follows: TGTGCCAGCAGCCCCGATGGGGGGGGGACTAGGTCAGGTGAGCAGTTCTTC. The full variable domain, in which reference TRBV5-4 and TRBJ2-1 provide the parts outside the CDR3, is ETGVTQSPTHLIKTRGQQVTLRCSSQSGHNTVSWYQQALGQGPQFIFQYYREEENGRGNFPPRFSGLQFPNYSSELNVNALELDDSALYLCASSPDGGGTRSGEQFFGPGTRLTVL.

The chain's CDR3 is CASSPFTDTQYF. DNA of the CDR3: TGTGCCAGCAGCCCCTTCACAGATACGCAGTATTTT. The chain carries TRBV5-8 and TRBJ2-3; the D is unclear. The germline V gene has CDR1 SGHTS and CDR2 YDEGEE. The CDR3 length is 12 residues. Trimming took off 4 bases at V and 2 bases at J, with 5 bases between the two ends.

The CDR3 reads CASSHGTPNTGELFF. In DNA, the CDR3 is TGTGCCAGCAGCCACGGGACACCCAACACCGGGGAGCTGTTTTTT. This rearrangement joins TRBV9 to TRBJ2-2; TRBD1 is a possible D gene (6 bases). The germline V and J ends were trimmed by 4 bases and 2 bases, with 12 bases remaining between them. This CDR3 comprises 15 residues. CDR1 SGDLS and CDR2 YYNGEE come from the germline V gene.

This rearrangement joins TRBV19 to TRBJ1-6; D gene uncertain. CDR3 length: 16 residues. V was cut by 6 bases and J by 2 bases, with 14 bases left in between. Germline CDR1 is LNHDA and CDR2 is SQIVND (reference sequence). CDR3 sequence reads: CASSPLGDAYNSPLHF. DNA of the CDR3: TGTGCCAGTAGCCCCCTCGGAGACGCCTATAATTCACCCCTCCACTTT.

This clone came up a few times. The chain uses TRBV19 and TRBJ2-7, with a tentative D call TRBD1 (5 bases). The CDR3 runs to 12 residues. CDR1 and CDR2 (germline): LNHDA, SQIVND (reference sequence). The V and J ends lost 6 bases and 2 bases respectively, with 8 bases between them. The CDR3 sequence is CASSQGTYEQYF. For the CDR3, the DNA is TGTGCCAGTAGCCAGGGTACCTACGAGCAGTACTTC.

This clone showed up just once. This chain links TRBV9 with TRBJ1-6; tentative D call: TRBD1 (5 bases). The CDR3 contains 16 residues. Germline-derived CDR1 and CDR2 are SGDLS and YYNGEE. Deletions cut 3 bases from V and 10 bases from J, with 20 bases between. The CDR3 sequence is CASSAHPPGDGSPLHF. The DNA for the CDR3 is TGTGCCAGCAGCGCCCATCCCCCGGGGGACGGGTCACCCCTCCACTTT.

V and J are TRBV18 and TRBJ2-3; D is uncertain. Trimming removed 3 bases at V and 0 bases at J, with 4 bases between. CDR3 length: 13 amino acids. Germline assignment: CDR1 KGHSH and CDR2 LQKENI. CDR3 residues: CASSPASTDTQYF. The DNA for the CDR3 is TGTGCCAGCTCACCGGCAAGCACAGATACGCAGTATTTT.

The chain is built from TRBV25-1 and TRBJ1-2, with D possibly TRBD1 on 6 matching bases. The CDR3 is 18 residues long. The V gene lost 6 bases and the J gene lost 7 bases, with 30 bases spanning the gap. Germline values: CDR1 MGHDK, CDR2 SYGVNS. Here the CDR3 DNA reads TGTGCCAGCAGCCGTAAGAGGTCAGGTAGAGGGGGATTAGGTGGCTACACCTTC. Its protein product is CASSRKRSGRGGLGGYTF.

The chain is built from TRBV11-2 and TRBJ1-6; 10 bases agree with TRBD1. The CDR3 runs 14 residues. Germline V gene sequence: CDR1 SGHAT, CDR2 FQNNGV. V shed 5 bases and J 11 bases; nucleotides not matched to a gene: 6. The CDR3, as DNA: TGTGCCAGCAGCCTTGGGACAGGGGAGGCACCCCTCCACTTT. It translates to CASSLGTGEAPLHF.